These 2 T cell receptor beta chains came from one sample sequenced in a study of control samples from healthy donors and cancer patients. TCRdb keeps only in-frame clones here, not all; method: immunoSEQ multiplex PCR. Among 140,000 or so clones listed, 91% were seen once. Sample: blood. Receptors originate from a man aged 25-45 years in good health.

The V call is TRBV4-2, the J call TRBJ2-2; D is possibly TRBD2 (6 bases). Germline V CDR1 and CDR2: LGHNA, YNFKEQ. The V end lost 0 bases, the J end lost 1 base, and 9 bases lay between the germline ends. CDR3 length: 16 amino acids. DNA for the CDR3: TGTGCCAGCAGCCAAGAAGGGCGGGAGAACACCGGGGAGCTGTTTTTT. It translates to CASSQEGRENTGELFF.

This CDR3 reads CASSEGTGSYEQYF. Here the CDR3 DNA reads TGTGCCAGCAGCGAAGGGACAGGCTCCTACGAGCAGTACTTC. The chain is built from TRBV7-9 and TRBJ2-7; 8 bases line up with TRBD1. CDR1 is SEHNR, CDR2 FQNEAQ, per germline (reference sequence). CDR3 length: 14 residues. V shed 5 bases and J 0 bases; nucleotides not matched to a gene: 3.